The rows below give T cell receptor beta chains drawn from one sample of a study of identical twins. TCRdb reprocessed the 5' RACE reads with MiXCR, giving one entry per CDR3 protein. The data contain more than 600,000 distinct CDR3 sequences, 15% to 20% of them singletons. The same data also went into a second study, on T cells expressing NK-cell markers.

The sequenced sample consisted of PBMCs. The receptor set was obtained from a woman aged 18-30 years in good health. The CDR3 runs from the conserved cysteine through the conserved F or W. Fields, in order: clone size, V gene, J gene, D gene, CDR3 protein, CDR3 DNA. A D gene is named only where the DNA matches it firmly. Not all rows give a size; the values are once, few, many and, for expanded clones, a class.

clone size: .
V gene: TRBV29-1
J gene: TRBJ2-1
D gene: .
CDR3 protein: CSVARANEQFF
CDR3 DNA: TGCAGCGTAGCCAGGGCCAATGAGCAGTTCTTC

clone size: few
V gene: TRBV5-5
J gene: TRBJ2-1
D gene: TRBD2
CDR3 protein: CASSFKLALSYNEQFF
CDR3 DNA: TGTGCCAGCAGCTTTAAACTAGCGCTCTCCTACAATGAGCAGTTCTTC

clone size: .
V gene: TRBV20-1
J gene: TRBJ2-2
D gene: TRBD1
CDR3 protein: CSARKTGGSGELFF
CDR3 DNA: TGCAGTGCTAGGAAGACAGGGGGCTCCGGGGAGCTGTTTTTT

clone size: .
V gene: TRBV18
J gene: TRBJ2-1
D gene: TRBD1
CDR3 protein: CASSPLLVMGTAGSSYNEQFF
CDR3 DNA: TGTGCCAGCTCACCCCTTCTCGTGATGGGGACAGCCGGTAGCTCCTACAATGAGCAGTTCTTC

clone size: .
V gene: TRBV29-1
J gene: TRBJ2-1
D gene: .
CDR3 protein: CSVVVQAHNEQFF
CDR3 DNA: TGCAGCGTTGTTGTACAGGCCCACAATGAGCAGTTCTTC

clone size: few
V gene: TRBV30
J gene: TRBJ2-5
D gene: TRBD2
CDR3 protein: CAWGLAEETQYF
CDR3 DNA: TGTGCCTGGGGACTAGCGGAAGAGACCCAGTACTTC

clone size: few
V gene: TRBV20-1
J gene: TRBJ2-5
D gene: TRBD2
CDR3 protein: CSATAGTRGETQYF
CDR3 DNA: TGCAGTGCTACCGCCGGGACTAGAGGAGAGACCCAGTACTTC

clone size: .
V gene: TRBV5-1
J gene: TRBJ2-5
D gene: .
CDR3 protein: CASTTYQETQYF
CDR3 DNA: TGCGCCAGCACCACGTACCAAGAGACCCAGTACTTC

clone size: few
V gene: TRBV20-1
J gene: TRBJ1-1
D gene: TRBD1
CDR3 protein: CSAGTGIRTFF
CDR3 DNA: TGCAGTGCTGGGACAGGGATTAGGACTTTCTTT

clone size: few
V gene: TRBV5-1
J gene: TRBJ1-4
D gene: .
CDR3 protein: CASRADRRNEKLFF
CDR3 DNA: TGCGCCAGCAGGGCTGACAGGAGGAATGAAAAACTGTTTTTT

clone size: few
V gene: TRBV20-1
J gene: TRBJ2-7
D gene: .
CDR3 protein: CSTSQTSNEQYF
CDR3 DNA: TGCAGTACCTCCCAGACTAGTAACGAGCAGTACTTC

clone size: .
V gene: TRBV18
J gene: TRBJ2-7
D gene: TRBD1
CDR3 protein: CASSSTGKPTYEQYF
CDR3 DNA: TGTGCCAGCTCGTCGACAGGGAAACCAACCTACGAGCAGTACTTC

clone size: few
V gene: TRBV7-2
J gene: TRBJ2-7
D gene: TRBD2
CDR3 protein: CASSLIATSGIGYEQYF
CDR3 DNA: TGTGCCAGCAGCTTAATAGCGACTAGCGGGATTGGCTACGAGCAGTACTTC

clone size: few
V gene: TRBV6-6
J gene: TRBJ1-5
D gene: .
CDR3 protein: CASTMGYNQPQHF
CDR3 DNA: TGTGCCAGCACGATGGGGTACAATCAGCCCCAGCATTTT

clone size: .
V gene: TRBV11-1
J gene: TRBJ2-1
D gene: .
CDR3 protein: CASSLRGVQGFSYNEQFF
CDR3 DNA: TGTGCCAGCAGCTTACGGGGGGTACAGGGATTTTCCTACAATGAGCAGTTCTTC

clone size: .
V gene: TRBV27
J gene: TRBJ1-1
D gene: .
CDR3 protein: CATTRGGGSEAFF
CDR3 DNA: TGTGCCACCACGAGAGGGGGTGGCTCTGAAGCTTTCTTT

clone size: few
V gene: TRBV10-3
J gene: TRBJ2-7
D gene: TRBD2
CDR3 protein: CAISGGLATYEQYF
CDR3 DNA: TGTGCCATCAGTGGGGGACTAGCTACCTACGAGCAGTACTTC

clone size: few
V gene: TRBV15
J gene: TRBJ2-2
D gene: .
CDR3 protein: CATSRAAIEPGELFF
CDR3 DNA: TGTGCCACCAGCAGGGCGGCTATAGAGCCCGGGGAGCTGTTTTTT

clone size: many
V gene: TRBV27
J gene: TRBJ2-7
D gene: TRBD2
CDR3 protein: CASSWGAGAVNEQYF
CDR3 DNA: TGTGCCAGCAGTTGGGGAGCGGGAGCCGTAAACGAGCAGTACTTC

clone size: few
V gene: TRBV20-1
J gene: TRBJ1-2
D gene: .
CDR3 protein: CSAHQGGARF
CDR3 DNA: TGCAGTGCTCATCAAGGCGGGGCCCGCTTC

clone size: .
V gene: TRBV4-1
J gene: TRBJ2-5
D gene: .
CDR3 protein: CASSQGLAATQETQYF
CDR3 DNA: TGCGCCAGCAGCCAAGGCCTGGCAGCAACCCAAGAGACCCAGTACTTC

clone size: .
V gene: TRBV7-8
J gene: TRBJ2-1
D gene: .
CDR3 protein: CASSLGGLGLNEQFF
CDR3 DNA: TGTGCCAGCAGCTTGGGCGGACTGGGTCTCAATGAGCAGTTCTTC

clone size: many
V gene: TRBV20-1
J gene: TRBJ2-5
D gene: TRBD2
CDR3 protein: CSARESLGLAEETQYF
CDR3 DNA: TGCAGTGCTAGAGAGTCGTTAGGACTAGCAGAAGAGACCCAGTACTTC

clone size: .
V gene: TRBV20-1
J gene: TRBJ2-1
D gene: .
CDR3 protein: CSARTPANEQFF
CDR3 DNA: TGCAGTGCTAGGACCCCGGCGAATGAGCAGTTCTTC

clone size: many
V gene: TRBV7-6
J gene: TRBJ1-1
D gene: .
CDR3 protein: CASSLAPLGDTEAFF
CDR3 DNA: TGTGCCAGCAGCTTAGCGCCCTTAGGGGACACTGAAGCTTTCTTT

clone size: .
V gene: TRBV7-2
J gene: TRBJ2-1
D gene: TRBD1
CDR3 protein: CASSFDRGRLNEQFF
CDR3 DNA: TGTGCCAGCAGCTTTGACAGGGGGCGCTTAAATGAGCAGTTCTTC

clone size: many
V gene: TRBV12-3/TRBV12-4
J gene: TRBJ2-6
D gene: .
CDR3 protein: CASSSRTLSGANVLTF
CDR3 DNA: TGTGCCAGCAGCTCCCGAACCTTGTCTGGGGCCAACGTCCTGACTTTC

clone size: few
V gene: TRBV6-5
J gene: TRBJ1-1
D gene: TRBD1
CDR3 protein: CASSSDRGEAFF
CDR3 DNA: TGTGCCAGCAGTTCCGACAGGGGTGAAGCTTTCTTT

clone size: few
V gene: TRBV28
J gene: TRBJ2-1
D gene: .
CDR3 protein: CASMFPGQGHNEQFF
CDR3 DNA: TGTGCCAGCATGTTCCCTGGCCAAGGCCACAATGAGCAGTTCTTC